This TCR beta chain originates from a study of technical replicates of blood from several donors. TCRdb's copy holds only in-frame clones and misses some; the assay was immunoSEQ multiplex PCR. The sample has about 84,000 clones; roughly 93% are singletons. The V end was cut by 5 bases, the J end by 3 bases, with 11 bases between. CDR1 and CDR2 (germline): SGHNT, YYREEE (reference sequence). CDR3 length: 13 amino acids. The sequence was collected from a human donor in good health. The chain carries TRBV5-4 and TRBJ2-5, with D possibly being TRBD1 (6 bases). The sequenced material came from T cells isolated from PBMCs. The CDR3 loop is CASSPGHEETQYF. CDR3 DNA sequence: TGTGCCAGCAGTCCGGGACACGAAGAGACCCAGTACTTC.